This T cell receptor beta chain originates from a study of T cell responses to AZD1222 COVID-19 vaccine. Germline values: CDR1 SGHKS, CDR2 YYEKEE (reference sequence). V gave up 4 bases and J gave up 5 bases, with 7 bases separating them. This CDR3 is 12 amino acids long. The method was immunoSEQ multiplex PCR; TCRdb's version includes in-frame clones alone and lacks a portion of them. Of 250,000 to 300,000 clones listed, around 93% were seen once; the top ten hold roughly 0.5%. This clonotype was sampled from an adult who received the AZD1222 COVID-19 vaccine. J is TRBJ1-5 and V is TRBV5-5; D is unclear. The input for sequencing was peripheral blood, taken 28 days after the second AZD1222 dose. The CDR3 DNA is TGTGCCAGCAGCAATTTGGATCAGCCCCAGCATTTT. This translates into CASSNLDQPQHF.